The 24 T cell receptor beta chains below all came from one sample that was sequenced in a study of spatial heterogeneity in lung cancer (dated by TCRdb to about 2019). The time point tag for this specimen amounts to: blood at routine non-recurrence follow-up after resection. The library was built by means of 5' RACE. The sample was run on a NextSeq 500. Starting from the raw public reads, TCRdb applied fastp trimming at Q25, assembled clones with MiXCR and retained in-frame beta chains. For every CDR3 protein sequence, its rows merge into one entry that carries the most common genes and DNA. The sample table contains about 29,000 distinct CDR3 sequences; only one count was recorded for 8% to 13% of them. Over 25% of the sample is held by the ten biggest clonotypes. Sequencing used PBMCs, obtained at follow-up. The source is a female donor with early-stage non-small cell lung cancer.

This clonotype was counted many times. The chain links TRBV29-1 to TRBJ1-1, with D unresolved. This CDR3 is built from 13 residues. Germline CDR1 reads SQVTM; CDR2 reads ANQGSEA. The germline V and J ends were trimmed by 5 bases and 1 base, with 11 bases remaining between them. CDR3 region: CSVHPTSNTEAFF. In nucleotides, the CDR3 is TGCAGCGTTCACCCCACTTCGAACACTGAAGCTTTCTTT.

This clonotype was seen at least ten times. The CDR3 loop reads CASSLDRDTEAFF. As DNA, the CDR3 is TGTGCCAGCAGCCTGGACAGGGACACTGAAGCTTTCTTT. This chain connects TRBV14 to TRBJ1-1; TRBD1 matches at 8 bases. Germline values: CDR1 SGHDN, CDR2 FVKESK. This CDR3 has 13 residues. Trimming at V came to 4 bases and at J to 3 bases, leaving 1 base not matched to a gene.

The chain couples TRBV12-3 or TRBV12-4 to TRBJ2-7; tentatively, D is TRBD1 (6 bases). CDR3 length equals 12 residues. Trimming stripped 7 bases from V and 3 bases from J, with 10 bases between. The CDR3 nucleotides are TGTGCCAGCACCCTAGGGGGCTACGAGCAGTACTTC. Translation: CASTLGGYEQYF.

The sample holds many counts of this clonotype. In DNA form, the CDR3 reads TGCGCCAGCAGCTTGGATGTTGCTGGGACGGATAACACCGGGGAGCTGTTTTTT. This gives the protein CASSLDVAGTDNTGELFF. The chain uses TRBV5-1 and TRBJ2-2; D is perhaps TRBD1 or TRBD2 (5 bases each). This CDR3 region has 18 residues. Trimming took off 0 bases at V and 2 bases at J, with 17 bases between the two ends. Germline-derived CDR1 and CDR2 are SGHRS and YFSETQ.

This clonotype was counted only a few times. The rearrangement links TRBV7-2 to TRBJ2-3; 15 nucleotides align to TRBD2. Germline V lookup: CDR1 SGHTA, CDR2 FQGNSA. The J segment lost 1 base and the V segment lost 4 bases, leaving 9 bases of the junction unmatched. This CDR3 has 19 amino acids. The CDR3 DNA sequence: TGTGCCAGCAGCTCACGGACTAGCGGGGGGGGAATAGGCACAGATACGCAGTATTTT. This gives the protein CASSSRTSGGGIGTDTQYF.

This clonotype was observed a handful of times. The chain links TRBV18 to TRBJ1-6, with no clear D. The CDR3 extends over 14 amino acids. V was clipped by 2 bases and J by 10 bases, with 12 bases between them. Germline-derived CDR1 and CDR2 are KGHSH and LQKENI. The chain's CDR3 is CASSPAPTDSPLHF. CDR3 DNA: TGTGCCAGCTCACCAGCCCCGACGGACTCACCCCTCCACTTT.

A single count supports this clonotype. CDR3 loop: CASIQRGGLSYEQYF. CDR3 DNA sequence: TGTGCCAGCATTCAGCGGGGGGGCCTCTCCTACGAGCAGTACTTC. J is TRBJ2-7 and V is TRBV6-5; 10 nucleotides align to TRBD2. The germline V gene has CDR1 MNHEY and CDR2 SVGAGI. The CDR3 length is 15 residues. V shed 7 bases, J shed 0 bases, and the junction held 6 bases outside the gene matches.

This clonotype was observed many times. The rearrangement uses TRBV2 and TRBJ2-3; perhaps TRBD2 as D (5 bases). CDR1 and CDR2 (germline): SNHLY, FYNNEI. CDR3 length equals 13 residues. V dropped 7 bases and J dropped 1 base, with 9 bases sitting between them. CDR3 coding DNA: TGTGCCAGCACCCGGGATCGCACAGATACGCAGTATTTT. It is translated as CASTRDRTDTQYF.

About this clonotype itself: A junction boundary mismatches the germline segment, possibly from a read error. The chain uses TRBV12-3 or TRBV12-4 and TRBJ2-5, with D tentatively TRBD2 (6 bases). The CDR3 sequence is 13 residues long. CDR3 in DNA: TGTACCAGCAGTTTAACGGGGGTTGAGACCCAGTACTTC. Its protein product is CTSSLTGVETQYF.

This clonotype showed up many times. This sequence joins TRBV11-3 and TRBJ2-3, with 7 positions matching TRBD2. This CDR3 is 13 amino acids long. CDR1 and CDR2 from the germline V gene are SGHNT and YENEEA. With 5 bases clipped from V and 2 bases from J, the junction kept 1 base outside the gene matches. The CDR3 DNA follows: TGTGCCAGCAGCCAGCGGGACACAGATACGCAGTATTTT. Protein sequence: CASSQRDTDTQYF.

CDR3 nucleotides: TGTGCCAGCAGTCCGGCTAGCGTTGTAAGCACAGATACGCAGTATTTT. Translating gives CASSPASVVSTDTQYF. The chain is built from TRBV12-3 or TRBV12-4 and TRBJ2-3, with D perhaps matching TRBD2 (6 bases). The length of the CDR3 is 16 residues. Trimming took off 5 bases at V and 0 bases at J, with 15 bases between the two ends.

This clonotype has a count of ten or more. The rearrangement joins TRBV7-9 to TRBJ2-6, with 7 nucleotides matching TRBD2. V gave up 5 bases and J gave up 0 bases; unmatched junction bases: 10. This CDR3 comprises 18 residues. The V gene's germline CDR1 is SEHNR and CDR2 FQNEAQ (reference sequence). DNA for the CDR3: TGTGCCAGCAGCCAAACCCTAGCGGCGCTCTCTGGGGCCAACGTCCTGACTTTC. Residues: CASSQTLAALSGANVLTF.

This clonotype showed up many times. The rearrangement links TRBV6-1 to TRBJ2-3, with 8 bases identical to TRBD2. J gave up 4 bases and V 6 bases, and 6 bases lay outside the gene matches. CDR1 and CDR2 (germline): MNHNS, SASEGT. The CDR3 consists of 14 residues. For the CDR3, the DNA is TGTGCCAGCAGAATGGCGGGGGGACCAGATACGCAGTATTTT. As protein: CASRMAGGPDTQYF.

This clonotype was counted at least ten times. The chain uses TRBV29-1 and TRBJ1-1; a possible D gene is TRBD1 (6 bases). This CDR3 is 12 amino acids long. Germline V gene lookup returns CDR1 SQVTM and CDR2 ANQGSEA. V lost 6 bases to trimming and J lost 8 bases, with 16 bases between them. The CDR3: CSVGRDKSEAFF. The CDR3 bases are TGCAGCGTCGGGAGGGACAAATCCGAAGCTTTCTTT.

This clonotype has just a few counts. The chain links TRBV7-9 to TRBJ2-7; 8 nucleotides match TRBD1. The ends lost 5 bases at V and 5 bases at J; junction bases unmatched: 11. In germline, CDR1 is SEHNR, CDR2 FQNEAQ (reference sequence). The CDR3 consists of 15 residues. CDR3 DNA sequence: TGTGCCAGCAGCCGCGGGAAGACAGGGGTCCACGAGCAGTACTTC. This codes for CASSRGKTGVHEQYF.

The chain joins TRBV6-5 to TRBJ1-6, with a weak D call TRBD1 (5 bases). Germline V gene lookup returns CDR1 MNHEY and CDR2 SVGAGI. This CDR3 comprises 14 residues. V was shortened by 8 bases and J by 9 bases, with 17 bases between the two germline ends. The CDR3 loop reads CASGPGGTGSPLHF. The CDR3 nucleotides read TGTGCCAGCGGTCCGGGGGGGACTGGTTCACCCCTCCACTTT.

The chain uses TRBV27 and TRBJ1-3; D perhaps matches TRBD1 (5 bases). This CDR3 comprises 16 residues. The V gene lost 6 bases and the J gene lost 0 bases, with 15 bases spanning the gap. From germline, CDR1 is MNHEY and CDR2 SMNVEV (reference sequence). Written as DNA, the CDR3 is TGTGCCAGCAGGAGCTTAGGGGCCAGCTCTGGAAACACCATATATTTT. This encodes CASRSLGASSGNTIYF.

This clonotype was observed many times. The chain joins TRBV12-3 or TRBV12-4 to TRBJ2-5; D is perhaps TRBD2 (6 bases). CDR3 length: 15 amino acids. The V end lost 2 bases, the J end lost 3 bases, and 13 bases lay between the germline ends. The CDR3 reads CASSLNRGGEETQYF. CDR3 DNA sequence: TGTGCCAGCAGTTTAAATAGGGGCGGGGAAGAGACCCAGTACTTC.

This clonotype has ten or more counts. The CDR3 region has the DNA TGTGCCAGCAGGCCCTCGACGGCTAACTATGGCTACACCTTC. It is translated as CASRPSTANYGYTF. This sequence joins TRBV27 and TRBJ1-2; D call uncertain. Germline loops: CDR1 MNHEY, CDR2 SMNVEV (reference sequence). Trimming left V 6 bases short and J 0 bases short, with 11 bases between. The CDR3 totals 14 residues.

For this clonotype: With a much larger clone just one base away, this may be a read error. The chain uses TRBV29-1 and TRBJ1-3; D is unresolved. CDR1 SQVTM and CDR2 ANQGSEA come from the germline V gene. The CDR3 runs 12 residues. CDR3 in DNA: TGCGGCGTTGGGGACTCTGGAAACACCATATATTTT. Translation: CGVGDSGNTIYF.

This clonotype was seen many times. The rearrangement uses TRBV19 and TRBJ1-1; no firm D call. V gave up 7 bases and J gave up 9 bases, with 18 bases separating them. The germline V gene has CDR1 LNHDA and CDR2 SQIVND (reference sequence). CDR3 length: 13 residues. The DNA for the CDR3 is TGTGCCAGTACCGAGGTTGGAGATAGTCAAGCTTTCTTT. It specifies CASTEVGDSQAFF.

This clonotype was observed many times. Germline and junction disagree at one end, which may indicate a read error. The chain is built from TRBV27 and TRBJ2-7; D call uncertain. Germline lookup yields CDR1 MNHEY and CDR2 SMNVEV (reference sequence). The CDR3 runs 14 residues. CDR3 nucleotide sequence: TGTGCCAGCAGTTTTTCCGGGTTTTCCTCCGAGCAGTACTTC. As protein: CASSFSGFSSEQYF.

The chain joins TRBV29-1 to TRBJ2-1, with a possible D match to TRBD2 (6 bases). The V end lost 5 bases, the J end lost 8 bases, and 22 bases lay between the germline ends. The CDR3 has 15 amino acids. Germline V lookup: CDR1 SQVTM, CDR2 ANQGSEA. The CDR3 is CSVYFSEQGGYEQFF. CDR3 bases: TGCAGCGTTTATTTTAGCGAGCAGGGAGGTTATGAGCAGTTCTTC.

This clonotype was detected many times. The V gene is TRBV6-2 or TRBV6-3, the J gene TRBJ2-3, with 8 bases matching TRBD2. The CDR3 is 15 amino acids. Per the germline V gene, CDR1 is MNHEY and CDR2 is SVGEGT. The junction had 12 bases not matched to a gene; V was cut back by 7 bases and J by 6 bases. The CDR3 region has the DNA TGTGCCAGCAAGATATACGGGGGGGGCCCTGATACGCAGTATTTT. This encodes CASKIYGGGPDTQYF.